The 19 T cell receptor beta chains given below trace back to one sample, sequenced in a study of T-cell memory formation after mild COVID-19. In TCRdb, the 5' RACE reads were re-called with MiXCR into one record per CDR3 protein. Among 450,000 or so distinct CDR3 sequences, roughly 25% were seen once, and the ten largest hold roughly an eighth. Sequences were obtained from PBMCs or a T cell subset sorted from them (not recorded which). These receptor sequences come from an adult woman who had mild COVID-19 (a few samples of this study predate the infection). Cell type and time point are not known.

This clonotype has just a few counts. The rearrangement links TRBV10-3 to TRBJ2-5; D gene ambiguous. Germline V gene lookup returns CDR1 ENHRY and CDR2 SYGVKD. The CDR3 has 11 amino acids. V lost 3 bases, J lost 5 bases, and 4 bases lay in between. This CDR3 is CAISDTETQYF. DNA for the CDR3: TGTGCCATCAGTGATACCGAGACCCAGTACTTC.

The rearrangement joins TRBV13 to TRBJ2-1; maybe TRBD1 (5 bases). Germline-derived CDR1 and CDR2 are PRHDT and FYEKMQ (reference sequence). The CDR3 consists of 13 residues. V was shortened by 5 bases and J by 8 bases, with 13 bases between the two germline ends. The CDR3 DNA is TGTGCCAGCAGCCGTTGGGGCTCCGATGAGCAGTTCTTC. It specifies CASSRWGSDEQFF.

The V and J genes are TRBV11-2 and TRBJ2-3; no reliable D call. Trimming shortened V by 3 bases and J by 2 bases, and 15 bases separated the two germline ends. The CDR3 is 16 residues long. Germline lookup yields CDR1 SGHAT and CDR2 FQNNGV. CDR3 sequence reads: CASSFGNRVPTDTQYF. CDR3 nucleotide sequence: TGTGCCAGCAGCTTTGGGAATCGGGTTCCCACAGATACGCAGTATTTT.

A few counts support this clonotype. CDR3 in DNA: TGTGCCATCAGTGAGTCTCAGGGCTTGGCTTTCTTT. It codes for CAISESQGLAFF. The rearrangement uses TRBV10-3 and TRBJ1-1; tentative D call: TRBD1 (5 bases). Trimming took off 0 bases at V and 11 bases at J, with 10 bases between the two ends. The germline V gene encodes CDR1 ENHRY and CDR2 SYGVKD. The CDR3 spans 12 residues.

Here the CDR3 DNA reads TGTGCCAGCAGTTTCCGACTAGCGGGGGGGCAAGAGACCCAGTACTTC. Translated, it gives CASSFRLAGGQETQYF. The chain uses TRBV6-6 and TRBJ2-5; 14 bases fit TRBD2. The V and J ends lost 4 bases and 2 bases, in that order; junction bases with no gene match: 3. In germline, CDR1 is MNHNY, CDR2 SVGAGI (reference sequence). This CDR3 spans 16 amino acids.

The genes are TRBV7-2 and TRBJ2-7; TRBD1 is a possible D gene (6 bases). V gave up 0 bases and J gave up 5 bases, with 20 bases separating them. The CDR3 has 17 residues. Per the germline V gene, CDR1 is SGHTA and CDR2 is FQGNSA. This CDR3 is CASSLALETGRAHEQYF. DNA for the CDR3: TGTGCCAGCAGCTTAGCGTTAGAGACAGGAAGGGCTCACGAGCAGTACTTC.

The chain recombines TRBV7-6 with TRBJ1-6; D perhaps matches TRBD1 (5 bases). Trimming took 1 base from V and 9 from J, leaving 13 bases between them. The CDR3 has 15 amino acids. Germline V gives CDR1 SGHVS, CDR2 FNYEAQ. The CDR3 coding sequence is TGTGCCAGCAGCTTAGATGGGGGGGAGGCTTCACCCCTCCACTTT. Translating it yields CASSLDGGEASPLHF.

The chain carries TRBV15 and TRBJ2-7, with a weak D call TRBD2 (5 bases). The CDR3 runs to 13 residues. From germline, CDR1 is LNHNV and CDR2 YYDKDF (reference sequence). V was clipped by 3 bases and J by 3 bases, with 9 bases between them. CDR3 amino acids: CATSRGANYEQYF. The CDR3 nucleotides are TGTGCCACCAGCAGGGGAGCCAACTACGAGCAGTACTTC.

The chain uses TRBV24-1 and TRBJ2-3; D unclear. Trimming removed 2 bases at V and 0 bases at J, with 8 bases between. Germline assignment: CDR1 KGHDR and CDR2 SFDVKD. The CDR3 covers 15 residues. The CDR3 coding sequence is TGTGCCACCAGTGATTGGGCTAGTAGCACAGATACGCAGTATTTT. Its translation: CATSDWASSTDTQYF.

Only a few counts were recorded for this clonotype. The rearrangement links TRBV9 to TRBJ2-2, with D possibly being TRBD2 (5 bases). The CDR3 spans 14 residues. Germline V gene data show CDR1 as SGDLS and CDR2 as YYNGEE. The ends were cut back, 7 bases at V and 0 bases at J, with 10 bases in the middle. The CDR3 DNA follows: TGTGCCAGCGAAACTAGGGCGAACACCGGGGAGCTGTTTTTT. Its translation: CASETRANTGELFF.

The rearrangement joins TRBV9 to TRBJ1-2; D is undetermined. V dropped 7 bases and J dropped 0 bases, with 10 bases sitting between them. This CDR3 is 13 amino acids long. Germline V gene lookup returns CDR1 SGDLS and CDR2 YYNGEE. The CDR3 loop is CASRSDTNYGYTF. The CDR3 DNA reads as TGTGCCAGCCGGTCCGATACTAACTATGGCTACACCTTC.

The sample holds many counts of this clonotype. The chain employs TRBV9 and TRBJ2-2, with D tentatively TRBD1 (6 bases). The ends were cut back, 4 bases at V and 6 bases at J, with 13 bases in the middle. CDR1 and CDR2 (germline): SGDLS, YYNGEE. This CDR3 spans 14 amino acids. The CDR3 bases are TGTGCCAGCAGCCCGTTAACAGGGTCCGGGGAGCTGTTTTTT. It is translated as CASSPLTGSGELFF.

This clonotype came up a few times. The chain carries TRBV5-4 and TRBJ2-7; D uncertain. The CDR3 is 13 residues long. V lost 4 bases and J 3 bases, leaving 11 bases between the germline ends. Germline CDR1 and CDR2: SGHNT and YYREEE (reference sequence). CDR3 protein: CASSESEIYEQYF. The CDR3 nucleotides are TGTGCCAGCAGCGAATCAGAAATCTACGAGCAGTACTTC.

The gene calls are TRBV7-2 and TRBJ2-7; 9 bases map to TRBD1. After removal of 5 bases from V and 1 base from J, the junction contained 12 bases not matched to a gene. The CDR3 runs 17 residues. The germline CDR1 and CDR2 sequences are SGHTA and FQGNSA. CDR3 nucleotides: TGTGCCAGCAGCCCCATCGGCCGGGACAGGGAGTCCTACGAGCAGTACTTC. This gives the protein CASSPIGRDRESYEQYF.

This chain joins TRBV7-9 and TRBJ1-5; possible D gene TRBD1, 6 bases. The length of the CDR3 is 14 residues. Germline V CDR1 and CDR2: SEHNR, FQNEAQ (reference sequence). The V gene lost 6 bases and the J gene lost 6 bases, with 15 bases spanning the gap. The CDR3 loop is CASSSYREAQPQHF. CDR3 in DNA: TGTGCCAGCAGTTCGTACAGGGAAGCTCAGCCCCAGCATTTT.

The J gene is TRBJ2-5, the V gene TRBV30, with D possibly TRBD2 on 6 matching bases. The germline gives CDR1 GTSNPN, CDR2 SVGIG (reference sequence). Trimming left V 0 bases short and J 5 bases short, with 10 bases between. This CDR3 spans 13 amino acids. The CDR3 sequence: CAWSVRGWETQYF. The CDR3 bases are TGTGCCTGGAGTGTACGGGGGTGGGAGACCCAGTACTTC.

There are many counts of this clonotype. This chain links TRBV7-9 with TRBJ2-7; TRBD1 aligns across 9 bases. Germline values: CDR1 SEHNR, CDR2 FQNEAQ (reference sequence). This CDR3 is 14 amino acids long. Trimming cost V 5 bases and J 5 bases; bases outside gene matches: 7. The DNA of the CDR3 is TGTGCCAGCAGCCCGGGACAGGGAGACGACGAGCAGTACTTC. Translating gives CASSPGQGDDEQYF.

Only a few counts were recorded for this clonotype. The V gene is TRBV5-1, the J gene TRBJ2-2, with 9 bases that match TRBD2. The CDR3 is 18 amino acids. Unmatched junction bases numbered 18, after V lost 5 bases and J lost 7 bases. CDR1 and CDR2 from the germline V gene are SGHRS and YFSETQ. The DNA for the CDR3 is TGCGCCAGCAGTCCGATCCCCACTGGCGGGGGGGCTATCGGGGAGCTGTTTTTT. As protein: CASSPIPTGGGAIGELFF.

This sequence joins TRBV7-9 and TRBJ2-7; 8 bases map to TRBD2. The trim removed 8 bases at V and 2 bases at J, leaving 8 bases unmatched. Germline V gives CDR1 SEHNR, CDR2 FQNEAQ (reference sequence). This CDR3 contains 14 residues. The CDR3 DNA reads TGTGCCAGCTCCACGGGAGCGGGAGCCTACGAGCAGTACTTC. This sequence encodes CASSTGAGAYEQYF. Using reference TRBV7-9 and TRBJ2-7 for the parts outside the CDR3, the full variable domain is DTGVSQNPRHKITKRGQNVTFRCDPISEHNRLYWYRQTLGQGPEFLTYFQNEAQLEKSRLLSDRFSAERPKGSFSTLEIQRTEQGDSAMYLCASSTGAGAYEQYFGPGTRLTVT.